This TCR beta chain comes out of a study of blood T cells in healthy people across ages. Whole-study results and caveats: Estimated diversity that came from one million T cells was considered an underestimate.

No fewer than 6 million PBMCs went into each sample. Every sample gave at least 5 micrograms of total RNA when it was extracted. Primed by a sample-barcoded 5' primer and a J-beta primer mix, a second PCR proceeded for 7 to 11 cycles. A template-switch adaptor containing 12 random nucleotides labeled each cDNA molecule. From the 5' RACE reads, TCRdb called clonotypes with MiXCR, one entry per CDR3 protein. The data contain 1.4 million to 1.5 million distinct CDR3 sequences, about 40% of them singletons. This clonotype was found a few times. Its antigen is currently unknown. The CDR3 spans 15 residues. The V gene's germline CDR1 is ENHRY and CDR2 SYGVKD. V lost 7 bases to trimming and J lost 3 bases; unmatched junction nucleotides: 12.

Sequencing used blood. The genes are TRBV10-3 and TRBJ2-7; 7 bases match TRBD2. This receptor was taken from a woman between 18 and 29 years old in good health. CDR3 sequence reads: CAIKSGGSPGYEQYF. Here the CDR3 DNA reads TGTGCCATCAAGTCGGGCGGGAGCCCCGGCTACGAGCAGTACTTC.